Sequencing of this T cell receptor beta chain was carried out in a study of human T cells and chemical hapten exposure. Documented time point: pre-sensitization, week 0. Treatment given: therapeutic diphenylcyclopropenone sensitization with weekly scalp DPC. Prior to each patch test being applied, blood was drawn. TCRdb ran MiXCR on the RACE reads and lists one entry per CDR3 protein. The repertoire includes about 290,000 distinct CDR3 sequences, roughly 8% of them detected once, and roughly 1.2% sits in the top ten. V was shortened by 0 bases and J by 0 bases, with 12 bases between the two germline ends. The CDR3 sequence is 17 residues long. From germline, CDR1 is DFQATT and CDR2 SNEGSKA (reference sequence).

The source of this sequence is a young man with alopecia areata. Some clones in this sample may be carry-over from other donors' samples. The source was whole blood, collected in connection with sensitization to the hapten diphenylcyclopropenone (DPC). The genes are TRBV20-1 and TRBJ1-6; no reliable D call. The CDR3 bases are TGCAGTGCTAGAGATCTTCCGGTGGGCTCCTATAATTCACCCCTCCACTTT. As protein: CSARDLPVGSYNSPLHF.